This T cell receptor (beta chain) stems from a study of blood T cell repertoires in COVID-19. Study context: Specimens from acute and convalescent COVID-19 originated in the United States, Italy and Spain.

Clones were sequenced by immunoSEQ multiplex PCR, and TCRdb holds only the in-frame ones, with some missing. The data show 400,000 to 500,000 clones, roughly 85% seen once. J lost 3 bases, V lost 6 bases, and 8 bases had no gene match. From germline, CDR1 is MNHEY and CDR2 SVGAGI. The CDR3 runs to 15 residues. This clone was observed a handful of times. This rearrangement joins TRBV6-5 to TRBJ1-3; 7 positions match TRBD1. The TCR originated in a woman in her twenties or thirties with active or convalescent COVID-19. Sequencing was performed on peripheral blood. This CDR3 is CASSTGTALGNTIYF. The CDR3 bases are TGTGCCAGCAGCACCGGGACAGCACTTGGAAACACCATATATTTT.